Listed here are 14 T cell receptor beta chains from one sample, sequenced in a study of cytomegalovirus exposure and HLA in healthy donors. Primers for the PCR totalled 60 Vbeta and 13 Jbeta. Data came from immunoSEQ multiplex PCR; TCRdb stores just in-frame clones and leaves some out. The table records about 190,000 clones, 60% to 80% of them present only once. Sample: PBMCs. These receptors were collected from a woman aged 30 to 39 in good health and CMV-seropositive.

The CDR3 sequence is CASRVLRVTNEKLFF. The CDR3 bases are TGTGCCAGCAGAGTCCTGAGGGTTACTAATGAAAAACTGTTTTTT. The chain uses TRBV27 and TRBJ1-4; D remains unclear. CDR1 is MNHEY and CDR2 is SMNVEV in the germline V gene (reference sequence). Trimming removed 6 bases at V and 2 bases at J, with 13 bases between. This CDR3 is 15 amino acids long.

V and J are TRBV28 and TRBJ2-7; 9 nucleotides line up with TRBD1. The ends lost 8 bases at V and 5 bases at J; junction bases unmatched: 13. Germline CDR1 and CDR2: MDHEN and SYDVKM. The CDR3 contains 15 residues. The CDR3 DNA sequence: TGTGCCAGCTACAAACCGGGGACAGGGTCCCACGAGCAGTACTTC. Its protein is CASYKPGTGSHEQYF.

This rearrangement joins TRBV5-8 to TRBJ2-1; possible D gene TRBD1, 6 bases. From germline, CDR1 is SGHTS and CDR2 YDEGEE. V gave up 4 bases and J gave up 4 bases, with 15 bases separating them. The CDR3 totals 15 residues. The CDR3 nucleotides are TGTGCCAGCAGCCCCAGGGGTTACCCATACAATGAGCAGTTCTTC. Residues: CASSPRGYPYNEQFF.

This chain uses TRBV2 with TRBJ1-1, with TRBD1 matching 9 bases. The trim removed 6 bases at V and 1 base at J, leaving 3 bases unmatched. CDR1 SNHLY and CDR2 FYNNEI come from the germline V gene. This CDR3 is 14 amino acids long. Here the CDR3 DNA reads TGTGCCAGCAGGGGACAGGGCCCGAACACTGAAGCTTTCTTT. It yields the protein CASRGQGPNTEAFF.

Here the CDR3 DNA reads TGTGCCAGCAGCCAAGCCCCGAGCGGGGCCGGGGCCAACGTCCTGACTTTC. It codes for CASSQAPSGAGANVLTF. This chain uses TRBV4-2 with TRBJ2-6; the match to TRBD2 covers 7 bases. This CDR3 has 17 amino acids. Germline V gene sequence: CDR1 LGHNA, CDR2 YNFKEQ. J was trimmed by 4 bases and V by 1 base; bases with no gene match: 7.

J is TRBJ1-5 and V is TRBV7-2; D is unclear. The CDR3 is 16 amino acids. Trimming removed 5 bases from V and 3 bases from J, with 17 bases in between. CDR1 is SGHTA, CDR2 FQGNSA, per germline. The CDR3 sequence: CASSPQSQEVNQPQHF. DNA for the CDR3: TGTGCCAGCAGCCCTCAATCTCAGGAGGTCAATCAGCCCCAGCATTTT.

This chain joins TRBV10-3 and TRBJ1-6, with 9 bases fitting TRBD1. Germline V CDR1 and CDR2: ENHRY, SYGVKD. J was trimmed by 7 bases and V by 6 bases; bases with no gene match: 7. The CDR3 sequence is 15 residues long. The CDR3 reads CAISLLQGANSPLHF. CDR3 nucleotide sequence: TGTGCCATCAGCCTCTTACAGGGGGCAAATTCACCCCTCCACTTT.

The genes are TRBV29-1 and TRBJ2-6; possibly TRBD1 for D (5 bases). The germline V gene has CDR1 SQVTM and CDR2 ANQGSEA. V lost 1 base, J lost 4 bases, and 8 bases lay in between. The CDR3 totals 14 residues. CDR3 protein: CSVEGGAGANVLTF. CDR3 in DNA: TGCAGCGTTGAAGGGGGCGCCGGGGCCAACGTCCTGACTTTC.

This clone was observed a few times. The chain joins TRBV4-3 to TRBJ2-7; TRBD2 might be the D (6 bases). Trimming removed 1 base at V and 3 bases at J, with 16 bases between. The CDR3 loop spans 16 amino acids. The V gene's germline CDR1 is LGHNA and CDR2 YSLEER. CDR3 protein: CASSQGMTTGVYEQYF. CDR3 DNA sequence: TGCGCCAGCAGCCAAGGTATGACGACGGGGGTCTACGAGCAGTACTTC.

The chain employs TRBV30 and TRBJ2-3; TRBD2 might be the D (5 bases). This CDR3 contains 12 residues. V lost 3 bases to trimming and J lost 11 bases, with 15 bases between them. Per the germline V gene, CDR1 is GTSNPN and CDR2 is SVGIG (reference sequence). Here the CDR3 DNA reads TGTGCCTGGAGCCACCCCGGGGTGGAGCAGTATTTT. The encoded protein is CAWSHPGVEQYF.

The V and J genes are TRBV5-1 and TRBJ2-6, with D tentatively TRBD1 (5 bases). CDR1 is SGHRS and CDR2 is YFSETQ in the germline V gene. The CDR3 covers 15 residues. V was pared by 2 bases and J by 0 bases, with 6 bases between. The CDR3 coding sequence is TGCGCCAGCAGCTTACAGGCCTCTGGGGCCAACGTCCTGACTTTC. Amino acids: CASSLQASGANVLTF.

The chain has TRBV5-1 and TRBJ1-2; 9 positions agree with TRBD1. Germline CDR1 and CDR2: SGHRS and YFSETQ. The CDR3 is made up of 14 amino acids. With 4 bases clipped from V and 5 bases from J, the junction kept 6 bases outside the gene matches. The CDR3: CASSAIGQGYGYTF. The CDR3 DNA reads as TGCGCCAGCAGCGCGATCGGACAGGGGTATGGCTACACCTTC. Supplemented by reference TRBV5-1 and TRBJ1-2, the full variable domain reads KAGVTQTPRYLIKTRGQQVTLSCSPISGHRSVSWYQQTPGQGLQFLFEYFSETQRNKGNFPGRFSGRQFSNSRSEMNVSTLELGDSALYLCASSAIGQGYGYTFGSGTRLTVV.

The rearrangement joins TRBV4-2 to TRBJ1-4; TRBD1 aligns across 7 bases. Germline CDR1 and CDR2: LGHNA and YNFKEQ. The ends lost 4 bases at V and 3 bases at J; junction bases unmatched: 2. The CDR3 length is 14 residues. Here the CDR3 reads CASSLDRANEKLFF. CDR3 nucleotides: TGTGCCAGCAGCCTCGACAGGGCTAATGAAAAACTGTTTTTT.

The gene calls are TRBV5-5 and TRBJ2-5; 7 bases agree with TRBD1. CDR3 length equals 16 residues. Germline assignment: CDR1 SGHKS and CDR2 YYEKEE (reference sequence). V was clipped by 4 bases and J by 1 base; unmatched bases: 10. In DNA, the CDR3 is TGTGCCAGCAGCCGATGGGACAGAGTATTCCAAGAGACCCAGTACTTC. It codes for CASSRWDRVFQETQYF.